These 19 T cell receptor beta chains were sequenced from one sample in a study of T cell changes during pregnancy in multiple sclerosis. Clones were read by immunoSEQ multiplex PCR, and TCRdb kept only the in-frame ones, dropping some. The profile shows approximately 100,000 clones, around nine tenths of them singletons. This specimen consisted of peripheral blood, obtained in the second trimester of pregnancy. These receptor sequences come from a female donor with multiple sclerosis, enrolled in a pregnancy study.

This chain uses TRBV2 with TRBJ1-1; 7 nucleotides line up with TRBD1. This CDR3 has 15 amino acids. Trimming cost V 3 bases and J 8 bases; bases outside gene matches: 12. Germline CDR1 reads SNHLY; CDR2 reads FYNNEI. The CDR3: CASSEVGQALGEAFF. CDR3 in DNA: TGTGCCAGCAGTGAGGTCGGACAGGCCTTGGGGGAAGCTTTCTTT.

The rearrangement links TRBV27 to TRBJ2-5, with 8 bases lining up with TRBD1. CDR1 is MNHEY, CDR2 SMNVEV, per germline (reference sequence). Trimming at V came to 4 bases and at J to 6 bases, leaving 7 bases not matched to a gene. The CDR3 totals 14 residues. CDR3 residues: CASSSDRAGKTQYF. The CDR3 nucleotides are TGTGCCAGCAGTTCGGACAGGGCCGGGAAGACCCAGTACTTC.

The chain is built from TRBV9 and TRBJ1-6, with 9 bases aligning to TRBD1. V was clipped by 0 bases and J by 11 bases; unmatched bases: 12. CDR1 SGDLS and CDR2 YYNGEE come from the germline V gene. This CDR3 spans 17 amino acids. Here the CDR3 DNA reads TGTGCCAGCAGCGTAGGGGGGGACAGGGCGGAGCGGACACCCCTCCACTTT. Protein product: CASSVGGDRAERTPLHF.

CDR3 sequence: CASSQGDRVLNEQYF. Written as DNA, the CDR3 is TGCGCCAGCAGCCAGGGGGACAGGGTTCTCAACGAGCAGTACTTC. The chain joins TRBV4-1 to TRBJ2-7, with 9 positions matching TRBD1. Germline V gene lookup returns CDR1 MGHRA and CDR2 YSYEKL. This CDR3 comprises 15 residues. The V gene end was trimmed by 3 bases and the J gene end by 5 bases; junction bases not matched to a gene: 8.

This clone was seen just once. V usage is TRBV9 and J usage is TRBJ2-2; D possibly corresponds to TRBD2 (7 bases). Per the germline V gene, CDR1 is SGDLS and CDR2 is YYNGEE. The CDR3 consists of 17 residues. Trimming left V 4 bases short and J 2 bases short, with 18 bases between. In DNA, the CDR3 is TGTGCCAGCAGCTCCCCGAGGGGGGGGATAAACACCGGGGAGCTGTTTTTT. The encoded protein is CASSSPRGGINTGELFF.

The chain combines TRBV27 with TRBJ1-2; TRBD1 matches at 8 bases. The CDR3 covers 15 residues. The V gene end was trimmed by 8 bases and the J gene end by 10 bases; junction bases not matched to a gene: 18. Looked up from germline, CDR1 is MNHEY and CDR2 is SMNVEV (reference sequence). In nucleotides, the CDR3 is TGTGCCAGCCGAACTTGGGGGACAGGCCGGTTGGTCTACACCTTC. Translating it yields CASRTWGTGRLVYTF.

The chain couples TRBV13 to TRBJ1-1; possibly TRBD1 for D (5 bases). Germline CDR1 PRHDT, CDR2 FYEKMQ (reference sequence). This CDR3 is built from 14 residues. Trimming took off 0 bases at V and 4 bases at J, with 9 bases between the two ends. For the CDR3, the DNA is TGTGCCAGCAGCTTAGGCCAGGGCGGCACTGAAGCTTTCTTT. This encodes CASSLGQGGTEAFF. The entire variable domain, with the rest obtained from reference TRBV13 and TRBJ1-1, is as follows: AAGVIQSPRHLIKEKRETATLKCYPIPRHDTVYWYQQGPGQDPQFLISFYEKMQSDKGSIPDRFSAQQFSDYHSELNMSSLELGDSALYFCASSLGQGGTEAFFGQGTRLTVV.

The table lists this clone with a few counts. The chain links TRBV7-7 to TRBJ2-7, with TRBD1 matching 9 bases. The CDR3 covers 13 residues. The V gene's germline CDR1 is SSHAT and CDR2 FNYEAQ (reference sequence). Trimming at V came to 4 bases and at J to 5 bases, leaving 3 bases not matched to a gene. This CDR3 reads CASSSDRGDEQYF. In DNA, the CDR3 is TGTGCCAGCAGCTCGGACAGGGGCGACGAGCAGTACTTC.

The chain employs TRBV5-4 and TRBJ2-1; 10 nucleotides match TRBD2. Germline loops: CDR1 SGHNT, CDR2 YYREEE (reference sequence). This CDR3 has 16 residues. With 1 base clipped from V and 10 bases from J, the junction kept 11 bases outside the gene matches. This CDR3 reads CASSLSVVAGGREQFF. CDR3 nucleotide sequence: TGTGCCAGCAGCTTGTCGGTCGTAGCGGGGGGCCGAGAGCAGTTCTTC.

This chain uses TRBV28 with TRBJ1-5; the D gene is possibly TRBD1 (6 bases). The germline V gene encodes CDR1 MDHEN and CDR2 SYDVKM. Trimming stripped 7 bases from V and 4 bases from J, with 20 bases between. The CDR3 sequence is 16 residues long. The CDR3 here is CASIGGAIVGNQPQHF. The DNA for the CDR3 is TGTGCCAGCATTGGGGGGGCTATAGTTGGGAATCAGCCCCAGCATTTT. The full variable domain, with the rest looked up from reference TRBV28 and TRBJ1-5, is DVKVTQSSRYLVKRTGEKVFLECVQDMDHENMFWYRQDPGLGLRLIYFSYDVKMKEKGDIPEGYSVSREKKERFSLILESASTNQTSMYLCASIGGAIVGNQPQHFGDGTRLSIL.

This clone was found once. The chain uses TRBV7-9 and TRBJ2-5; D is possibly TRBD2 (5 bases). The V gene lost 1 base and the J gene lost 5 bases, with 14 bases spanning the gap. Germline values: CDR1 SEHNR, CDR2 FQNEAQ (reference sequence). The CDR3 runs 15 residues. CDR3 amino acids: CASSLVSGLGETQYF. The DNA of the CDR3 is TGTGCCAGCAGCTTAGTGTCGGGATTGGGGGAGACCCAGTACTTC.

In its sample, this clone was seen once. CDR3 nucleotide sequence: TGTGCCAGCAGTTTATCAGGGGGAGTTGGTCAGCCCCAGCATTTT. This encodes CASSLSGGVGQPQHF. The J gene is TRBJ1-5, the V gene TRBV28, with TRBD1 identical over 7 bases. This CDR3 has 15 residues. V gave up 1 base and J gave up 6 bases; unmatched junction bases: 6. CDR1 is MDHEN and CDR2 is SYDVKM in the germline V gene.

V and J are TRBV5-1 and TRBJ2-5; possibly TRBD1 for D (6 bases). Between the trimmed V and J ends, which lost 4 bases and 4 bases, there was a span of 20 bases. Germline CDR1 SGHRS, CDR2 YFSETQ. The CDR3 consists of 16 residues. The CDR3 loop reads CASSPRTTGFTETQYF. Written as DNA, the CDR3 is TGCGCCAGCAGCCCGCGAACAACAGGGTTTACAGAGACCCAGTACTTC.

A remark on this clone: The junction does not match germline at one end; this may be a read error. This chain connects TRBV2 to TRBJ1-1; 7 positions match TRBD1. The CDR3 is made up of 13 amino acids. The germline V gene encodes CDR1 SNHLY and CDR2 FYNNEI. Here the CDR3 DNA reads TGTGCCAGCAGAGAAGACAGGGACACTGAAGCTTTCTTT. It is translated as CASREDRDTEAFF.

This chain connects TRBV7-2 to TRBJ2-2; D remains unclear. The CDR3 is 15 residues long. CDR1 is SGHTA, CDR2 FQGNSA, per germline. The ends were cut back, 4 bases at V and 0 bases at J, with 9 bases in the middle. This CDR3 reads CASSSIQTNTGELFF. The CDR3 DNA sequence: TGTGCCAGCAGCTCGATACAGACGAACACCGGGGAGCTGTTTTTT.

The rearrangement links TRBV19 to TRBJ2-3; TRBD2 matches 7 bases. The J segment lost 2 bases and the V segment lost 4 bases, leaving 6 bases of the junction unmatched. The CDR3 extends over 15 amino acids. The germline V gene encodes CDR1 LNHDA and CDR2 SQIVND (reference sequence). The CDR3 sequence is CASSRREDHTDTQYF. CDR3 bases: TGTGCCAGTAGTAGACGGGAGGATCACACAGATACGCAGTATTTT.

The chain joins TRBV19 to TRBJ1-5; D gene unclear. The ends were cut back, 6 bases at V and 2 bases at J, with 5 bases in the middle. The CDR3 contains 12 residues. Germline values: CDR1 LNHDA, CDR2 SQIVND (reference sequence). The CDR3 loop reads CASRFGNQPQHF. In DNA, the CDR3 is TGTGCCAGTAGGTTCGGCAATCAGCCCCAGCATTTT.

The chain combines TRBV28 with TRBJ1-5; perhaps TRBD1 as D (5 bases). Germline CDR1 is MDHEN and CDR2 is SYDVKM. This CDR3 is built from 15 residues. V lost 5 bases to trimming and J lost 3 bases, with 14 bases between them. CDR3 sequence: CASSLKRQFNQPQHF. The DNA of the CDR3 is TGTGCCAGCAGTCTCAAAAGACAGTTCAATCAGCCCCAGCATTTT. Full variable domain (missing parts from reference TRBV28 and TRBJ1-5): DVKVTQSSRYLVKRTGEKVFLECVQDMDHENMFWYRQDPGLGLRLIYFSYDVKMKEKGDIPEGYSVSREKKERFSLILESASTNQTSMYLCASSLKRQFNQPQHFGDGTRLSIL.

The chain has TRBV27 and TRBJ1-1; the D gene is possibly TRBD1 (5 bases). V lost 5 bases to trimming and J lost 2 bases, with 12 bases between them. The CDR3 has 14 amino acids. The germline V gene has CDR1 MNHEY and CDR2 SMNVEV (reference sequence). For the CDR3, the DNA is TGTGCCAGCAGTGCCCTGCAGGGAAACACTGAAGCTTTCTTT. It is translated as CASSALQGNTEAFF.